A selection of T cell receptor beta chains follows, all from one sample in a study of T cell responses to AZD1222 COVID-19 vaccine. Here immunoSEQ multiplex PCR was the method, and the copy in TCRdb shows in-frame clones only, minus some. The sample has 85,000 to 130,000 clones, roughly 92% seen once. The sequenced sample was peripheral blood, obtained on day 0 of AZD1222 vaccination. The source of these receptors is an adult in good health. Each CDR3 is given without its conserved first and last residue.

j_call | v_call | cdr3_aa
TRBJ2-4 | TRBV28 | ASSLISLAKNIQY
TRBJ2-3 | TRBV7-2 | ASSLGLAGNTDTQY
TRBJ2-5 | TRBV3-1/TRBV3-2 | ASSQDSGQEETQY
TRBJ2-3 | TRBV11-3 | ASSLGLLERVDTQY
TRBJ2-1 | TRBV5-4 | ASSLAGQGGDNEQF
TRBJ1-2 | TRBV2 | ASSESRGGGYT
TRBJ1-5 | TRBV7-3 | ASSLGVGQPQH
TRBJ2-1 | TRBV11-3 | ASSLTGLNEQF
TRBJ2-3 | TRBV24-1 | ATRRGDTQY
TRBJ2-7 | TRBV30 | AWSSGYEQY
TRBJ1-5 | TRBV28 | ASREGQGNQPQH
TRBJ1-4 | TRBV24-1 | ATSDPRGDGEKLF
TRBJ2-5 | TRBV14 | ASSHRWGLAEETQY
TRBJ1-1 | TRBV6-5 | ASILGGTEAF
TRBJ2-3 | TRBV24-1 | ATSDSVRDYTDTQY
TRBJ2-7 | TRBV2 | ASARGMSYEQY
TRBJ1-4 | TRBV18 | ASSSQPPGNNEKLF
TRBJ2-5 | TRBV9 | ASSVASGLGGETQY
TRBJ2-1 | TRBV29-1 | SVEGTSYNEQF
TRBJ2-1 | TRBV6-4 | ASREGAGGVGEQF
TRBJ2-2 | TRBV19 | ASSRELGWTGELF
TRBJ2-1 | TRBV14 | ASSRRGHFLRDEQF
TRBJ1-1 | TRBV5-1 | ASSLSGGGVTEAF
TRBJ1-3 | TRBV10-2 | ASSEPLGGLGNTIY
TRBJ1-2 | TRBV28 | ASKLGTNYGYT
TRBJ1-3 | TRBV5-4 | ASSLDAGTAGNTIY
TRBJ1-5 | TRBV11-2 | ASSLTGPAQPQH
TRBJ1-1 | TRBV6-5 | ASSYRSNTEAF
TRBJ1-5 | TRBV4-2 | ASSQDWHRPQH
TRBJ2-7 | TRBV19 | ASSDRDRGSYEQY
TRBJ2-2 | TRBV7-6 | ASSKGLSNTGELF
TRBJ1-4 | TRBV12-3/TRBV12-4 | ASSQGSGLF
NA | TRBV30 | AWRTPSTQY
TRBJ2-3 | TRBV27 | ASSTLNRADTQY
TRBJ2-7 | TRBV9 | ASSARDLPGQGRYEQY
TRBJ2-1 | TRBV5-4 | ASSLVASSYNEQF
TRBJ1-4 | TRBV13 | ASSSQGQRATNEKLF
TRBJ2-7 | TRBV2 | ASSGDRDESQEQY
TRBJ2-2 | TRBV6-1 | ASSEGQNTGELF
TRBJ1-1 | TRBV18 | ASSERQGTITEAF
TRBJ2-7 | TRBV28 | ASRVQEYSYEQY
TRBJ2-1 | TRBV18 | ASSPQVRSGSYNEQF
TRBJ2-3 | TRBV4-2 | ASSQVVGREDADTQY
TRBJ1-2 | TRBV12-5 | ASGTYTGGGYT
TRBJ2-3 | TRBV6-5 | ATTGGGITDTQY
TRBJ1-3 | TRBV5-1 | ASRSTGSSGNTIY
TRBJ2-3 | TRBV2 | ASGTGGRSADTQY
TRBJ2-5 | TRBV11-3 | ASSLRAQETQY
TRBJ2-1 | TRBV20-1 | SASRGPSYNEQF
TRBJ2-7 | TRBV11-2 | ASTRDRGRYEQY
TRBJ2-7 | TRBV15 | ATSRDFTGLAYEQY
TRBJ2-2 | TRBV11-3 | ASSLVSGANTGELF
TRBJ2-3 | TRBV30 | ASPGQGRYTQY
TRBJ2-1 | TRBV3-1/TRBV3-2 | ASSQSGSGDEQF
TRBJ2-2 | TRBV7-9 | ASSLGPSGSPGELF
TRBJ2-7 | TRBV15 | ATSRDYGTSYEQY
TRBJ2-2 | TRBV24-1 | ATSDTTKGTGELF
TRBJ1-6 | TRBV7-9 | ASSPQVQGGSPLH
TRBJ1-1 | TRBV11-2 | ASSLERQTEAF
TRBJ2-7 | TRBV3-1/TRBV3-2 | ASSQVAGAYEQY